A selection of T cell receptor beta chains follows, all from one sample in a study of spatial heterogeneity in lung cancer. TCRdb ran MiXCR on the 5' RACE reads and lists one entry per CDR3 protein. The repertoire holds about 50,000 distinct CDR3 sequences, with around 7.6% as singletons. Sequencing used PBMCs, obtained at surgery. All receptors derive from a female donor with early-stage non-small cell lung cancer. The CDR3 runs from the conserved cysteine through the conserved F or W. D genes are given only for firm matches. Not all rows give a size; the values are once, few, many and, for expanded clones, a class.

j_gene: TRBJ2-3
d_gene: NA
abundance: few
v_gene: TRBV9
CDR3aa: CASSTGRGGLSTDTQYF

j_gene: TRBJ1-5
d_gene: TRBD1
abundance: many
v_gene: TRBV19
CDR3aa: CASTGTGGPSNQPQHF

j_gene: TRBJ1-1
d_gene: NA
abundance: NA
v_gene: TRBV24-1
CDR3aa: CATSSGTEAFF

j_gene: TRBJ2-6
d_gene: TRBD2
abundance: NA
v_gene: TRBV20-1
CDR3aa: CSATLAGGPGGANVLTF

j_gene: TRBJ2-3
d_gene: NA
abundance: few
v_gene: TRBV15
CDR3aa: CATSRERGRDTQYF

j_gene: TRBJ2-5
d_gene: TRBD2
abundance: NA
v_gene: TRBV6-2/TRBV6-3
CDR3aa: CASRTSRLAETQYF

j_gene: TRBJ2-5
d_gene: NA
abundance: few
v_gene: TRBV9
CDR3aa: CASSVEGVQQETQYF

j_gene: TRBJ1-5
d_gene: TRBD1
abundance: many
v_gene: TRBV28
CDR3aa: CAISRGFGNQPQHF

j_gene: TRBJ2-7
d_gene: TRBD2
abundance: few
v_gene: TRBV7-7
CDR3aa: CASSWRGGTYEQYF

j_gene: TRBJ2-7
d_gene: NA
abundance: many
v_gene: TRBV20-1
CDR3aa: CSARDSYEQYF

j_gene: TRBJ2-5
d_gene: TRBD1
abundance: many
v_gene: TRBV29-1
CDR3aa: CSVALGTGDLETQYF

j_gene: TRBJ2-2
d_gene: NA
abundance: few
v_gene: TRBV29-1
CDR3aa: CSVQTGNTGELFF

j_gene: TRBJ2-4
d_gene: TRBD1
abundance: many
v_gene: TRBV7-8
CDR3aa: CASSLGWTGNTKNIQYF

j_gene: TRBJ1-6
d_gene: TRBD1
abundance: NA
v_gene: TRBV7-6
CDR3aa: CASSTGQGAGNSPLHF

j_gene: TRBJ2-2
d_gene: TRBD2
abundance: few
v_gene: TRBV4-3
CDR3aa: CASSQSSGTTPGELFF

j_gene: TRBJ2-5
d_gene: NA
abundance: few
v_gene: TRBV28
CDR3aa: CASSLSRGAETQYF

j_gene: TRBJ2-1
d_gene: NA
abundance: NA
v_gene: TRBV18
CDR3aa: CASSPPIGFLPGTYNEQFF

j_gene: TRBJ1-2
d_gene: TRBD1
abundance: few
v_gene: TRBV6-1
CDR3aa: CASRLTGDYYGYTF

j_gene: TRBJ1-5
d_gene: NA
abundance: few
v_gene: TRBV5-6
CDR3aa: CASSLARGAGISNQPQHF

j_gene: TRBJ2-5
d_gene: TRBD2
abundance: many
v_gene: TRBV14
CDR3aa: CASSLFSGTSVETQYF

j_gene: TRBJ1-5
d_gene: NA
abundance: many
v_gene: TRBV5-5
CDR3aa: CASSLLVNSNQPQHF

j_gene: TRBJ1-1
d_gene: TRBD1
abundance: few
v_gene: TRBV28
CDR3aa: CASNHQGALGAFF

j_gene: TRBJ2-2
d_gene: NA
abundance: many
v_gene: TRBV4-3
CDR3aa: CASSQEGLPGELFF

j_gene: TRBJ2-7
d_gene: TRBD2
abundance: few
v_gene: TRBV7-9
CDR3aa: CASSLVSGLTYEQYF

j_gene: TRBJ2-5
d_gene: NA
abundance: many
v_gene: TRBV11-2
CDR3aa: CASSSVGAAQETQYF

j_gene: TRBJ2-7
d_gene: NA
abundance: many
v_gene: TRBV20-1
CDR3aa: CSARGSYEQYF

j_gene: TRBJ2-3
d_gene: NA
abundance: few
v_gene: TRBV3-1
CDR3aa: CASSQFGTDTQYF

j_gene: TRBJ2-7
d_gene: NA
abundance: few
v_gene: TRBV6-2/TRBV6-3
CDR3aa: CASSIFRPSYEQYF

j_gene: TRBJ1-4
d_gene: NA
abundance: NA
v_gene: TRBV5-1
CDR3aa: CASSFNREGEKLFF

j_gene: TRBJ2-5
d_gene: NA
abundance: few
v_gene: TRBV5-4
CDR3aa: CASRPGTEETQYF

j_gene: TRBJ2-7
d_gene: NA
abundance: few
v_gene: TRBV6-5
CDR3aa: CASSYPLGKDYEQYF

j_gene: TRBJ1-1
d_gene: NA
abundance: many
v_gene: TRBV6-2/TRBV6-3
CDR3aa: CASSYREWGARNTVAEAFF

j_gene: TRBJ2-3
d_gene: NA
abundance: few
v_gene: TRBV24-1
CDR3aa: CATSDLATDTQYF

j_gene: TRBJ1-1
d_gene: TRBD1
abundance: few
v_gene: TRBV7-9
CDR3aa: CASSTTGQVVSEAFF

j_gene: TRBJ2-7
d_gene: TRBD1
abundance: few
v_gene: TRBV20-1
CDR3aa: CSARRDRGISDYEQYF

j_gene: TRBJ2-5
d_gene: TRBD2
abundance: NA
v_gene: TRBV6-1
CDR3aa: CASSHGTSFGETQYF

j_gene: TRBJ2-7
d_gene: NA
abundance: many
v_gene: TRBV12-3/TRBV12-4
CDR3aa: CASSLDRKQDEQYF

j_gene: TRBJ1-3
d_gene: TRBD1
abundance: many
v_gene: TRBV7-2
CDR3aa: CASSPTGAGNTIYF

j_gene: TRBJ1-6
d_gene: TRBD1
abundance: few
v_gene: TRBV12-3/TRBV12-4
CDR3aa: CASSFQGVDSPLHF

j_gene: TRBJ2-2
d_gene: NA
abundance: NA
v_gene: TRBV5-1
CDR3aa: CASRRDLNTGELFF

j_gene: TRBJ1-5
d_gene: NA
abundance: many
v_gene: TRBV20-1
CDR3aa: CSASRGGGNQPQHF

j_gene: TRBJ2-1
d_gene: TRBD2
abundance: NA
v_gene: TRBV27
CDR3aa: CASSSREHSGGAYEQFF

j_gene: TRBJ2-3
d_gene: TRBD2
abundance: few
v_gene: TRBV3-1
CDR3aa: CASSITGGADTQYF

j_gene: TRBJ1-6
d_gene: NA
abundance: NA
v_gene: TRBV6-5
CDR3aa: CASHTGNSPLHF

j_gene: TRBJ2-7
d_gene: TRBD2
abundance: many
v_gene: TRBV2
CDR3aa: CASRVGLAGTYEQYF

j_gene: TRBJ1-1
d_gene: NA
abundance: many
v_gene: TRBV20-1
CDR3aa: CSAPPSGGGNTEAFF

j_gene: TRBJ1-2
d_gene: NA
abundance: many
v_gene: TRBV5-5
CDR3aa: CASSLSYGFNYGYTF

j_gene: TRBJ2-2
d_gene: NA
abundance: NA
v_gene: TRBV3-1
CDR3aa: CASSQGVAANTGELFF

j_gene: TRBJ1-2
d_gene: NA
abundance: few
v_gene: TRBV25-1
CDR3aa: CASSVQAGASGYTF

j_gene: TRBJ2-3
d_gene: NA
abundance: few
v_gene: TRBV18
CDR3aa: CASSPSDPHTDTQYF

j_gene: TRBJ1-2
d_gene: NA
abundance: few
v_gene: TRBV25-1
CDR3aa: CASRNTGIDYGYTF